This T cell receptor beta chain was recovered during a study of T cells in Graves' hyperthyroidism and ophthalmopathy. Study results and limitations: Ophthalmopathy was predicted by the model a median of roughly 6.6 months ahead of onset.

Hyperthyroidism of Graves' type that showed no ophthalmopathy progression within 18 months was stable. RNA transcripts served as the template for amplifying TCR beta CDR3 regions. HTBI primers were the set used in a first-round RT-PCR of the TCR CDR3. TCRdb re-called the multiplex PCR reads through MiXCR, storing one row per CDR3 protein. The sample has about 700,000 distinct CDR3 sequences; 14% are singletons. Comment on this clonotype: Its antigen is currently unknown.

V trimming: 2 bases; J trimming: 2 bases; junction bases outside the gene matches: 8. Germline CDR1 MNHEY, CDR2 SVGEGT. The CDR3 runs to 16 residues. The receptor was isolated from a woman aged 18-29 years with Graves' hyperthyroidism. The genes are TRBV6-2 or TRBV6-3 and TRBJ2-7, with 8 bases lining up with TRBD2. Specimen: blood. The CDR3 protein is CASSYPPGTRAYEQYF. In DNA form, the CDR3 reads TGTGCCAGCAGTTACCCCCCCGGGACTAGGGCCTACGAGCAGTACTTC.